This TCR beta chain was identified in a study of cytomegalovirus exposure and HLA in healthy donors. Study overall: From donors who were HLA-typed, an early data release held about 89 million unique TCRs. Notes on the study in general: Previous analysis showed most TCR beta V segments were productive about 87% or about 30% of the time. TCR beta V- and J-gene trimming was later associated with a missense DCLRE1C variant.

With 60 Vbeta and 13 Jbeta primers, the PCR was carried out. This table comes from immunoSEQ multiplex PCR, and its TCRdb copy is limited to in-frame clones, with some not included. The data contain around 93,000 clones, nearly 80% of them singletons. Germline V CDR1 and CDR2: MDHEN, SYDVKM. This CDR3 comprises 14 residues. With 4 bases removed from V and 1 base from J, the gap between germline ends came to 11 bases. Concerning this clone itself: Its antigen remains unidentified.

The sequenced sample was PBMCs. This receptor was identified in a woman in her thirties or forties in good health and CMV-seronegative. The V and J genes are TRBV28 and TRBJ2-7; D is uncertain. DNA for the CDR3: TGTGCCAGCAGTTCCACCGACGGGTCCTACGAGCAGTACTTC. Translating it yields CASSSTDGSYEQYF.